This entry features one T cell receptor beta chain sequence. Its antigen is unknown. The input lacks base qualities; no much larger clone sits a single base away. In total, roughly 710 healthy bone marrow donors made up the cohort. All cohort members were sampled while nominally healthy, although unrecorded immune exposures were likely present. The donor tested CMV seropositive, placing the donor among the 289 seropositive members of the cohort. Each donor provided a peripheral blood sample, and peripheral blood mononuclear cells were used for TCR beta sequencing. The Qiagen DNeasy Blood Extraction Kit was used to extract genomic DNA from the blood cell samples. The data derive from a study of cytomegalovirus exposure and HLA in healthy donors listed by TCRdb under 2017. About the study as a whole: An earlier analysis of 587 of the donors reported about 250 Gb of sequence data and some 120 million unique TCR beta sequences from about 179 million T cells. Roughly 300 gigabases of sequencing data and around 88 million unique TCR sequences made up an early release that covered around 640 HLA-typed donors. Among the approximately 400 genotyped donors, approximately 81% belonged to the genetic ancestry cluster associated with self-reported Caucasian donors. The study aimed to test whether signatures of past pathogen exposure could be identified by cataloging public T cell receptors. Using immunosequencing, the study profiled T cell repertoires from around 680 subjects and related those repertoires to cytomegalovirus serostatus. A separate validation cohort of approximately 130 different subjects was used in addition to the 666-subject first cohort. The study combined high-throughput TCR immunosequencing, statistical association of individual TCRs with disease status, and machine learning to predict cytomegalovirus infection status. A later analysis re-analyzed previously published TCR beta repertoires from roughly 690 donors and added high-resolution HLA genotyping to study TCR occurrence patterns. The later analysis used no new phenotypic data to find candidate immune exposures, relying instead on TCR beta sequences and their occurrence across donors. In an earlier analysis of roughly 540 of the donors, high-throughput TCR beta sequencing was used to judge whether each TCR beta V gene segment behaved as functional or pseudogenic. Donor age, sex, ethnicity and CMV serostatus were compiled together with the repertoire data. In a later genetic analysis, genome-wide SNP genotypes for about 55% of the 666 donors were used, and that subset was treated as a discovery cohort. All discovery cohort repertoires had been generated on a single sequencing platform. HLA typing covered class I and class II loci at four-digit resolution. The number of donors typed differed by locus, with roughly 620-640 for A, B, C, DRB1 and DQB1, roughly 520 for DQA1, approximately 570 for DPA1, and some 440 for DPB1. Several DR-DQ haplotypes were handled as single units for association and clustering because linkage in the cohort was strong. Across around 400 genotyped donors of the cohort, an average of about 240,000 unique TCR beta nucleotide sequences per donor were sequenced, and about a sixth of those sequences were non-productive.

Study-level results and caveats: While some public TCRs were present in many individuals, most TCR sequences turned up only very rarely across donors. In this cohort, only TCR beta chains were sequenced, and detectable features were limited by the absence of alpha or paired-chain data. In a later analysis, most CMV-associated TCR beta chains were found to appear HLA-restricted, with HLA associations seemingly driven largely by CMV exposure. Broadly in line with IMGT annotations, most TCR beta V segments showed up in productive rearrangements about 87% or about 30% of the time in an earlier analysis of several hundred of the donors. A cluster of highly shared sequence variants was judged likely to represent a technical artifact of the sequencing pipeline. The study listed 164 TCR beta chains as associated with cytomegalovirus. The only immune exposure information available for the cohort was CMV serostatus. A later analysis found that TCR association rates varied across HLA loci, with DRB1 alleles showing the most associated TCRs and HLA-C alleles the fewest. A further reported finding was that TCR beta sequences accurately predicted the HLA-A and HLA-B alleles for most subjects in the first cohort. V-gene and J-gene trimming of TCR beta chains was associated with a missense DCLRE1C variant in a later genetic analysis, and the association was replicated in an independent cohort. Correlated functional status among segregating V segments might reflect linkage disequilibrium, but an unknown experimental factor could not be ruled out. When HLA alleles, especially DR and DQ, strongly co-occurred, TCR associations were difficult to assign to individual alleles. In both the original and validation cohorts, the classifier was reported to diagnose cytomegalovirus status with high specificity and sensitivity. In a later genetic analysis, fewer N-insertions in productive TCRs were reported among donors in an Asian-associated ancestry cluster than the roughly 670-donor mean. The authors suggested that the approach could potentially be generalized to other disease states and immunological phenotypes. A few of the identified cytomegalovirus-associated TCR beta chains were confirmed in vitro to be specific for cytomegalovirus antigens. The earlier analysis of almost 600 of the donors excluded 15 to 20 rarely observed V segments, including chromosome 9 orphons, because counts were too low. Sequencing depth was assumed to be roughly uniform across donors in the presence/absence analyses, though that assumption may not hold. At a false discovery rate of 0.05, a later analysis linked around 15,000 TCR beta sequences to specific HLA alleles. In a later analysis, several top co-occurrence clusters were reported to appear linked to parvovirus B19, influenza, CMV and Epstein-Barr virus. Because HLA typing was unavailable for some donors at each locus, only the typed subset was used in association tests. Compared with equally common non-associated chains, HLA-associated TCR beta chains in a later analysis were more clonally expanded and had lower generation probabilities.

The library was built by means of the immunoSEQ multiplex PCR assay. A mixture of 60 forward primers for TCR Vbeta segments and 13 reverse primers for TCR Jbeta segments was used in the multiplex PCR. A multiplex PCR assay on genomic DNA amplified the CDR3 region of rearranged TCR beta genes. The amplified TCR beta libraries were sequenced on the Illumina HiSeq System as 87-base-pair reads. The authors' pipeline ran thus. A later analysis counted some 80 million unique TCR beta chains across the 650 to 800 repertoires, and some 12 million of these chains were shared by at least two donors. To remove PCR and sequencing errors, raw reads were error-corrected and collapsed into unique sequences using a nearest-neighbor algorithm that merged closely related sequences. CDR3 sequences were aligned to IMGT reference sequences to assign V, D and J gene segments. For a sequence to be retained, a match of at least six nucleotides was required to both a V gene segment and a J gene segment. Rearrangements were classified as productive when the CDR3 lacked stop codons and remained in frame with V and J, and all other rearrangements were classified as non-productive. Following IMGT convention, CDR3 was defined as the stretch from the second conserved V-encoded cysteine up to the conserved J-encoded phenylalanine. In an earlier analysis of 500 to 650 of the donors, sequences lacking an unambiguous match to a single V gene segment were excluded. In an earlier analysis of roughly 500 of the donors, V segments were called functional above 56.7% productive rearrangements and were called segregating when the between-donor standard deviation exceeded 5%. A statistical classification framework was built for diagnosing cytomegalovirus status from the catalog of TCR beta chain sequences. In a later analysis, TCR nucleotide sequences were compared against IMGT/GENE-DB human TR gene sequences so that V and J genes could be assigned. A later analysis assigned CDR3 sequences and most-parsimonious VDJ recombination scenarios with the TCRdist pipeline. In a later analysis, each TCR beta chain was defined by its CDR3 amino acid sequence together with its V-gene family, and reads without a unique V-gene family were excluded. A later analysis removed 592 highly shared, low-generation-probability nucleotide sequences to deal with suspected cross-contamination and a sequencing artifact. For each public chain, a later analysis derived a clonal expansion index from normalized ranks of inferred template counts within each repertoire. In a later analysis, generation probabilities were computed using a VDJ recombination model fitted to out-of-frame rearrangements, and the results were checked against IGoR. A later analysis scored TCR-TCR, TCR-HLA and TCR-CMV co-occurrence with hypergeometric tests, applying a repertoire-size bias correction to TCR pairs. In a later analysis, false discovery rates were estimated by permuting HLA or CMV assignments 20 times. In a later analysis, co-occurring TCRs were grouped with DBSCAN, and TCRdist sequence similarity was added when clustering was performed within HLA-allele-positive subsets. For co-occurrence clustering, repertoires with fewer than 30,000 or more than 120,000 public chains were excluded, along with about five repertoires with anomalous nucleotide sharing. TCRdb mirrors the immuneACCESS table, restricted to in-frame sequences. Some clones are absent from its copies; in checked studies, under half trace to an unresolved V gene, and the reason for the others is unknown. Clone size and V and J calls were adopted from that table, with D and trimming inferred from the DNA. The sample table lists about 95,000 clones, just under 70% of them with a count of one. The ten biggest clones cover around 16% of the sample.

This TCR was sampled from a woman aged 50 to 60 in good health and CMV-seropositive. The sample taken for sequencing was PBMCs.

The sequenced DNA: TGTGCCAGCAGTCCAGACAGGGTTGGCTATGGCTACACCTTC. The encoded protein is CASSPDRVGYGYTF. The sequence is built from TRBV27 and TRBJ1-2; 7 bases in between match TRBD1. Here V drops 5 bases and J drops 4 bases, and the junction holds 7 bases not matched to any gene. The CDR3 runs 14 residues from the cysteine to the phenylalanine. Of the read, only the CDR3 DNA is kept; its 42 bases are in frame from base 1. CDR1 MNHEY and CDR2 SMNVEV are derived from the germline V gene (reference sequence).